The sequence of this TCR beta chain was determined in a study of T cell changes during pregnancy in multiple sclerosis. Assay used: immunoSEQ multiplex PCR; TCRdb lists only in-frame clones, some missing. The sample yields roughly 26,000 clones, roughly 87% seen once. The germline V gene encodes CDR1 MGHDK and CDR2 SYGVNS. This CDR3 spans 12 amino acids. Trimming stripped 5 bases from V and 8 bases from J, with 9 bases between. The gene calls are TRBV25-1 and TRBJ1-4, with D possibly being TRBD1 (5 bases). The sequence derives from a female donor with multiple sclerosis, enrolled in a pregnancy study. The sample here was CD8+ T cells from peripheral blood mononuclear cells, taken in the second trimester of pregnancy. The CDR3 DNA is TGTGCCAGCAGTCAGGGTTGGGAAAAACTGTTTTTT. Its protein product is CASSQGWEKLFF.